This TCR beta chain was identified during a study of blood T cells in healthy people across ages. Study background: Per two T cells, template switching captured roughly one barcoded beta molecule.

A second PCR, run for roughly 6 to 11 cycles, used a sample-barcoded 5' primer plus a J-beta primer mix. A template-switch adaptor with 12 random nucleotides tagged each cDNA molecule. TCRdb re-derived calls from the 5' RACE reads in MiXCR, one entry per CDR3 protein. The sample contains some 1.6 million distinct CDR3 sequences, 30% to 35% of which appear only once. Material: blood. The source of this sequence is a woman between 25 and 40 years old in good health.

The CDR3 region has the DNA TGTGCCAGCAGTGAACCGGGGAATGAAAAACTGTTTTTT. Encoded protein: CASSEPGNEKLFF. The gene calls are TRBV25-1 and TRBJ1-4; D remains ambiguous. V lost 2 bases and J 5 bases, leaving 6 bases between the germline ends. This CDR3 spans 13 amino acids. Germline V gene data show CDR1 as MGHDK and CDR2 as SYGVNS.